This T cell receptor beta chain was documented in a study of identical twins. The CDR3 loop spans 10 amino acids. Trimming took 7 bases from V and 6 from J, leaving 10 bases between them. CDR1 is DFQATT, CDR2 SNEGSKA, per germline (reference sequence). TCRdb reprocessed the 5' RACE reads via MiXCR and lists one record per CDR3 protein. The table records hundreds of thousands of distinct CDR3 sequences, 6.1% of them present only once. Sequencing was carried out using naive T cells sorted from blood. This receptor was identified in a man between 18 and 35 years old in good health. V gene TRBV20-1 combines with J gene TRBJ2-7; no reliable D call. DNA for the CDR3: TGCAGTGTTGGGAACAGCGAGCAGTACTTC. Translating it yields CSVGNSEQYF.